This T cell receptor beta chain was sequenced during a study of T cells in Graves' hyperthyroidism and ophthalmopathy. For the study at large: Peripheral blood was obtained at initial diagnosis, preceding any treatment.

This clonotype was seen many times. Its antigen is as yet unknown. General study findings and limits: A median about 6.5 months before onset, the model predicted ophthalmopathy. Most clonotypes that expanded in the thyroid above 0.001 also showed up in blood.

RNA transcripts gave rise to amplified TCR beta CDR3 regions. The HTBI primer set served for first-round RT-PCR of the TCR CDR3. TCRdb reanalysed the multiplex PCR reads using MiXCR and keeps one entry per CDR3 protein. Of roughly 550,000 distinct CDR3 sequences listed, approximately 16% were seen once; the top ten hold about 29%. Germline assignment: CDR1 MNHEY and CDR2 SMNVEV (reference sequence). V shed 7 bases and J shed 4 bases, with 22 bases lying between them. The CDR3 runs 16 residues. Sequenced material: blood. The chain recombines TRBV27 with TRBJ1-1; D is unclear. The clonotype was recovered from a woman aged 30 to 39 with Graves' ophthalmopathy. CDR3 sequence reads: CASTPALTKRFTEAFF. In DNA, the CDR3 is TGTGCCAGCACCCCTGCTTTGACAAAAAGGTTCACTGAAGCTTTCTTT.